One and the same sample provided the 17 T cell receptor beta chains below, sequenced in a study of cytomegalovirus exposure and HLA in healthy donors (dated by TCRdb to about 2017). Libraries were made using the immunoSEQ multiplex PCR assay. For the multiplex PCR, a mixture combining 60 forward primers for TCR Vbeta segments and 13 reverse primers for TCR Jbeta segments was used. TCRdb provides this immuneACCESS table in a form limited to in-frame rearrangements. Some clones are lacking; in checked studies, under half of them reflect an unresolved V gene, and why the rest are absent is not known. The sample profile shows under 200,000 clones; roughly two thirds of them were found once. The ten largest clonotypes hold under 5.5% of the sample. The sequenced sample consisted of PBMCs. The receptors shown here come from a woman under 30 in good health and CMV-seropositive.

This clone was found once. This chain connects TRBV5-4 to TRBJ2-3, with 9 bases matching TRBD2. The CDR3 covers 16 residues. From germline, CDR1 is SGHNT and CDR2 YYREEE (reference sequence). Trimming removed 2 bases from V and 3 bases from J; junction bases left unmatched: 7. CDR3 protein: CASSFLARGGTDTQYF. The CDR3 nucleotides are TGTGCCAGCAGCTTCTTGGCGCGGGGGGGAACAGATACGCAGTATTTT.

With respect to this clone: The same CDR3 also results from other DNA sequences found in this sample. The chain employs TRBV30 and TRBJ2-7, with D hard to call. The ends were cut back, 1 base at V and 5 bases at J, with 9 bases in the middle. The CDR3 has 12 residues. Germline loops: CDR1 GTSNPN, CDR2 SVGIG (reference sequence). This CDR3 reads CAWSGGEHEQYF. CDR3 bases: TGTGCCTGGAGTGGAGGCGAGCACGAGCAGTACTTC.

The chain has TRBV18 and TRBJ2-7; possible D gene TRBD1, 5 bases. This CDR3 has 14 residues. Germline CDR1 is KGHSH and CDR2 is LQKENI. The ends were cut back, 4 bases at V and 3 bases at J, with 13 bases in the middle. The CDR3 protein is CASSRQGLDYEQYF. CDR3 sequence (DNA): TGTGCCAGCTCACGCCAGGGTCTGGACTACGAGCAGTACTTC.

The CDR3 nucleotides read TGCGCCAGCAGCCAAGGTCGAGCCTCGAGCTCCTACAATGAGCAGTTCTTC. Its protein is CASSQGRASSSYNEQFF. The rearrangement links TRBV4-1 to TRBJ2-1; no clear D gene. Trimming took 1 base from V and 0 from J, leaving 13 bases between them. The CDR3 has 17 residues. CDR1 is MGHRA and CDR2 is YSYEKL in the germline V gene.

The chain joins TRBV30 to TRBJ2-7; unclear D gene. The CDR3 runs to 12 residues. In germline, CDR1 is GTSNPN, CDR2 SVGIG (reference sequence). The V end was cut by 1 base, the J end by 1 base, with 5 bases between. The CDR3 is CAWSGQSYEQYF. CDR3 bases: TGTGCCTGGAGTGGACAATCCTACGAGCAGTACTTC.

The V and J genes are TRBV7-9 and TRBJ1-4, with 9 positions matching TRBD1. The ends lost 5 bases at V and 7 bases at J; junction bases unmatched: 5. This CDR3 spans 14 amino acids. CDR1 and CDR2 (germline): SEHNR, FQNEAQ (reference sequence). The CDR3 DNA reads as TGTGCCAGCAGCCCCGGACAGGGGAGTGAAAAACTGTTTTTT. Translating it yields CASSPGQGSEKLFF. The full variable domain, completed using reference TRBV7-9 and TRBJ1-4, is DTGVSQNPRHKITKRGQNVTFRCDPISEHNRLYWYRQTLGQGPEFLTYFQNEAQLEKSRLLSDRFSAERPKGSFSTLEIQRTEQGDSAMYLCASSPGQGSEKLFFGSGTQLSVL.

The chain employs TRBV7-9 and TRBJ1-5; D possibly corresponds to TRBD1 (5 bases). CDR3 length equals 15 residues. Between the trimmed V and J ends, which lost 3 bases and 0 bases, there was a span of 9 bases. CDR1 is SEHNR, CDR2 FQNEAQ, per germline (reference sequence). The CDR3 loop is CASSFGGYSNQPQHF. The DNA of the CDR3 is TGTGCCAGCAGCTTTGGGGGGTATAGCAATCAGCCCCAGCATTTT. Together with reference TRBV7-9 and TRBJ1-5, the CDR3 gives the full variable domain: DTGVSQNPRHKITKRGQNVTFRCDPISEHNRLYWYRQTLGQGPEFLTYFQNEAQLEKSRLLSDRFSAERPKGSFSTLEIQRTEQGDSAMYLCASSFGGYSNQPQHFGDGTRLSIL.

Only one count was recorded for this clone. This chain joins TRBV7-3 and TRBJ2-4; tentative D call: TRBD2 (7 bases). Germline CDR1 SGHTA, CDR2 FQGTGA. The V end was cut by 2 bases, the J end by 8 bases, with 16 bases between. CDR3 size: 15 residues. Written as DNA, the CDR3 is TGTGCCAGCAGCTTATCCGGGGGGCGCGGGGACATTCAGTACTTC. Amino acid sequence: CASSLSGGRGDIQYF.

This chain joins TRBV29-1 and TRBJ2-7; 8 bases are shared with TRBD2. The germline V gene encodes CDR1 SQVTM and CDR2 ANQGSEA. The length of the CDR3 is 16 residues. V gave up 4 bases and J gave up 2 bases; unmatched junction bases: 13. This CDR3 is CSVGGVRGDPTYEQYF. CDR3 DNA sequence: TGCAGCGTTGGTGGGGTGCGGGGGGATCCAACCTACGAGCAGTACTTC.

The CDR3 reads CAASRGAQETQYF. The CDR3 DNA reads TGTGCCGCGTCCCGGGGGGCCCAAGAGACCCAGTACTTC. The chain links TRBV2 to TRBJ2-5; tentatively, D is TRBD2 (7 bases). The CDR3 is made up of 13 amino acids. The germline gives CDR1 SNHLY, CDR2 FYNNEI. Trimming took 11 bases from V and 1 from J, leaving 14 bases between them.

In its sample, this clone was seen a few times. V gene TRBV29-1 combines with J gene TRBJ2-3; D unresolved. This CDR3 has 14 amino acids. The germline CDR1 and CDR2 sequences are SQVTM and ANQGSEA. V lost 4 bases and J 1 base, leaving 12 bases between the germline ends. The CDR3 loop reads CSVATRVGTDTQYF. The CDR3, as DNA: TGCAGCGTTGCCACACGGGTCGGCACAGATACGCAGTATTTT.

V is TRBV5-5 and J is TRBJ1-4; no firm D call. Germline CDR1 and CDR2: SGHKS and YYEKEE (reference sequence). Trimming stripped 2 bases from V and 5 bases from J, with 7 bases between. The length of the CDR3 is 13 residues. DNA for the CDR3: TGTGCCAGCAGCTTAGACTTAAATGAAAAACTGTTTTTT. This translates into CASSLDLNEKLFF. Variable domain in full (rest from reference TRBV5-5 and TRBJ1-4): DAGVTQSPTHLIKTRGQQVTLRCSPISGHKSVSWYQQVLGQGPQFIFQYYEKEERGRGNFPDRFSARQFPNYSSELNVNALLLGDSALYLCASSLDLNEKLFFGSGTQLSVL.

The V gene is TRBV10-1, the J gene TRBJ2-5; 8 nucleotides line up with TRBD2. Per germline, CDR1 WNHNN and CDR2 SYGVQD (reference sequence). This CDR3 has 17 residues. V dropped 3 bases and J dropped 5; count of bases not matched to a gene: 14. The CDR3 loop is CASSDTSRRLAIETQYF. Here the CDR3 DNA reads TGCGCCAGCAGTGATACCTCGCGAAGACTAGCGATTGAGACCCAGTACTTC.

This chain links TRBV6-1 with TRBJ2-1; weak D call: TRBD2 (7 bases). The CDR3 loop spans 15 amino acids. Per germline, CDR1 MNHNS and CDR2 SASEGT. V was clipped by 3 bases and J by 5 bases, with 14 bases between them. The CDR3 sequence: CASSDDQGRDNEQFF. CDR3 bases: TGTGCCAGCAGTGATGACCAGGGGAGGGACAATGAGCAGTTCTTC.

This clone was detected once. The gene calls are TRBV27 and TRBJ2-1, with 9 bases lining up with TRBD1. V shed 6 bases, J shed 4 bases, and the junction held 10 bases outside the gene matches. CDR3 length equals 16 residues. Germline V CDR1 and CDR2: MNHEY, SMNVEV (reference sequence). This CDR3 is CASRGQGQRDYNEQFF. In DNA, the CDR3 is TGTGCCAGCAGGGGACAGGGTCAGAGGGATTACAATGAGCAGTTCTTC.

The J gene is TRBJ1-2, the V gene TRBV30; the D is unclear. The CDR3 covers 11 residues. The V and J ends lost 0 bases and 4 bases respectively, with 3 bases between them. Germline assignment: CDR1 GTSNPN and CDR2 SVGIG (reference sequence). The CDR3 DNA is TGTGCCTGGAGTGTCCGCTATGGCTACACCTTC. Its protein is CAWSVRYGYTF.

This sequence joins TRBV29-1 and TRBJ2-7; 10 nucleotides align to TRBD1. With V trimmed by 4 bases and J by 0 bases, 3 bases remained unmatched. The CDR3 covers 14 residues. Germline values: CDR1 SQVTM, CDR2 ANQGSEA. The CDR3: CSVGGTGDSYEQYF. The CDR3 DNA follows: TGCAGCGTTGGAGGGACAGGGGACTCCTACGAGCAGTACTTC.